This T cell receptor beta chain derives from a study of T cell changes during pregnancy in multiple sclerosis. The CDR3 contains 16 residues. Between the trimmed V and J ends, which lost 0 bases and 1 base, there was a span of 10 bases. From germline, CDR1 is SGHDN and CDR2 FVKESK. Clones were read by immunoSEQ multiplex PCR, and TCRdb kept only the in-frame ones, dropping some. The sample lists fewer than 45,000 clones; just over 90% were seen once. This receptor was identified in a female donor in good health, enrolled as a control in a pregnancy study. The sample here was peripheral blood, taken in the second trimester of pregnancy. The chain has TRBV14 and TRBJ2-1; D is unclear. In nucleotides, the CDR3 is TGTGCCAGCAGCCAAGAAGAGGTTACATCCTACAATGAGCAGTTCTTC. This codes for CASSQEEVTSYNEQFF.